This TCR beta chain was recovered during a study of technical replicates of blood from a handful of donors (dated by TCRdb to about 2017). A distance of 6 bases separates the germline ends of V and J, which lose 3 bases and 0 bases respectively. From its cysteine to its phenylalanine, the CDR3 spans 15 amino acids. The kept DNA is CDR3 alone, 45 bases in frame from the first base. CDR1 and CDR2, per the germline V gene, are SGHVS and FQNEAQ. Libraries were constructed by the immunoSEQ multiplex PCR assay. Held by TCRdb, this immuneACCESS table contains in-frame sequences only and omits some clones. Under half of the omission traces to an unresolved V gene where checked; the cause of the rest is unknown. This sample holds around 75,000 clones; about nine tenths were observed only once. Clones ranked in the top ten supply 0.25% to 0.35% of the sample. Comments on this clone: It lacks a known antigen. No base qualities exist here, and no much larger clone lies one base off it.

This TCR was recovered from a human donor in good health. Sequencing was carried out using T cells isolated from PBMCs. The sequence links TRBV7-8 to TRBJ1-6; confidence is insufficient to name the D gene. The CDR3 sequence is CASSFRSSYNSPLHF. The sequenced DNA: TGTGCCAGCAGCTTTAGGAGCTCCTATAATTCACCCCTCCACTTT.